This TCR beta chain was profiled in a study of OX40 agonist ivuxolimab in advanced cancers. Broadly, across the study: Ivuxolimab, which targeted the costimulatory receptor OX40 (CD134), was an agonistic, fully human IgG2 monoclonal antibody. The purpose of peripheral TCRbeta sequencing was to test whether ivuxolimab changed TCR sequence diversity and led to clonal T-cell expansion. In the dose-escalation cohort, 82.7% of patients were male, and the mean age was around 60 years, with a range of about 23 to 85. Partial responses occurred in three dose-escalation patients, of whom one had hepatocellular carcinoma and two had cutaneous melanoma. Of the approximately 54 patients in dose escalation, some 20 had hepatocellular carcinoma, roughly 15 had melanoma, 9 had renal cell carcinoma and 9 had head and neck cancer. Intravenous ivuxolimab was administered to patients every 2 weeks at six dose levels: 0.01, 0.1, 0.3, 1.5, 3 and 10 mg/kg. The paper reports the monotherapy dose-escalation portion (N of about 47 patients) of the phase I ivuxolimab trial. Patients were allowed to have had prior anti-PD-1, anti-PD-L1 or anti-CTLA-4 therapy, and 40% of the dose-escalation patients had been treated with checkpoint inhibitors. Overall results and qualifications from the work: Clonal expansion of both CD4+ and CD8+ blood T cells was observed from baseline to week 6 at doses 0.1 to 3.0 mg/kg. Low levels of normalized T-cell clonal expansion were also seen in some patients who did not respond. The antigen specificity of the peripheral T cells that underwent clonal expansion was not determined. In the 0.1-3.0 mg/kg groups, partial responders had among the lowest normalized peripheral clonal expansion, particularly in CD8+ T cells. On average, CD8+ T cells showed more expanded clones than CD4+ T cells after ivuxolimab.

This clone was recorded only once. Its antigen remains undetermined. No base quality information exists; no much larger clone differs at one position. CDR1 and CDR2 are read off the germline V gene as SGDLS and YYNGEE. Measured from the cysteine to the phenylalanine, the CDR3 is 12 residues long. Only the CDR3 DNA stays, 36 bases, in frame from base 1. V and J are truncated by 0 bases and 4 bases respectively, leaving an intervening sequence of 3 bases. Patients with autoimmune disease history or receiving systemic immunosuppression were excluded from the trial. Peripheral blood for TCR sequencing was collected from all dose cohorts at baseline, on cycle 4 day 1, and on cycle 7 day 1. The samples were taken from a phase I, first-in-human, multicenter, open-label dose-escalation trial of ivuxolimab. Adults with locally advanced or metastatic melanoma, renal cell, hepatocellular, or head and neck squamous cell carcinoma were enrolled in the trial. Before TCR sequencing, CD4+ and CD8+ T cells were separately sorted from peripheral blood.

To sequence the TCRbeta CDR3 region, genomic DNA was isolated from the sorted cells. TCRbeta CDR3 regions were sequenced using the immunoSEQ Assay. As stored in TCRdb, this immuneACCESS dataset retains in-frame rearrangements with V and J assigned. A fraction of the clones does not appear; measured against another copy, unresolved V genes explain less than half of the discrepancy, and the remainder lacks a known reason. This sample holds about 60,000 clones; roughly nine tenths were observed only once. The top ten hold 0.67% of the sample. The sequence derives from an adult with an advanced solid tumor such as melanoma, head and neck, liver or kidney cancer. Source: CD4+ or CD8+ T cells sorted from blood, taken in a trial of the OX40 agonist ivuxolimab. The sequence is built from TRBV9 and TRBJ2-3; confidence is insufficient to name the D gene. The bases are TGTGCCAGCAGCGTAGAATCAGATACGCAGTATTTT. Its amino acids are CASSVESDTQYF.